The clone carrying this TCR beta chain was counted only a few times. Antigen unknown. A single record per CDR3 protein comes from TCRdb applying MiXCR to the 5' RACE reads. Here the sample spans under 450,000 distinct CDR3 sequences, more than 20% being singletons. This CDR3 spans 12 amino acids. V was cut by 8 bases and J by 1 base, with 11 bases left in between. Looked up from germline, CDR1 is SQVTM and CDR2 is ANQGSEA. These data are taken from a study of T-cell memory formation after mild COVID-19. Overall study results and limits: There was no confirmation that second-wave clones peaking on day 37 were SARS-CoV-2 specific.

This clonotype was sampled from a man between 18 and 29 years old who had mild COVID-19 (a few samples of this study predate the infection). Cell type and time point are not known. The rearrangement links TRBV29-1 to TRBJ1-1; D is possibly TRBD1 (5 bases). The sample was PBMCs or a T cell subset sorted from them (not recorded which). CDR3 loop: CSIPRENTEAFF. CDR3 sequence (DNA): TGCAGCATTCCCAGGGAGAACACTGAAGCTTTCTTT. The complete variable domain, with remaining parts taken from reference TRBV29-1 and TRBJ1-1, reads SAVISQKPSRDICQRGTSLTIQCQVDSQVTMMFWYRQQPGQSLTLIATANQGSEATYESGFVIDKFPISRPNLTFSTLTVSNMSPEDSSIYLCSIPRENTEAFFGQGTRLTVV.